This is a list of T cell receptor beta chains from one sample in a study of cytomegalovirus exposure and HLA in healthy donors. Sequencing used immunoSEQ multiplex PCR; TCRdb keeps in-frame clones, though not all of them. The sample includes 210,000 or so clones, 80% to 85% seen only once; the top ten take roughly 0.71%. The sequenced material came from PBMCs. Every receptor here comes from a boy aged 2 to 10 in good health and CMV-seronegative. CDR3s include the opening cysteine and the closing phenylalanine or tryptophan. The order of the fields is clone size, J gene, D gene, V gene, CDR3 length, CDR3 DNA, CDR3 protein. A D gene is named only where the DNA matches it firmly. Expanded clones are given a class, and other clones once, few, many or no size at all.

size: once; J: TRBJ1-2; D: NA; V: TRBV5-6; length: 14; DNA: TGTGCCAGCAGCGTGTTTGACAGGAAAAAGGGCTACACCTTC; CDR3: CASSVFDRKKGYTF
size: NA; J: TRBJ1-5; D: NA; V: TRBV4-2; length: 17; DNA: TGTGCCAGCAGCCAAGGTGTGGGGCTGAATAGCAATCAGCCCCAGCATTTT; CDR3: CASSQGVGLNSNQPQHF
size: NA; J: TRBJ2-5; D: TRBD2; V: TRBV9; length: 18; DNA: TGTGCCAGCAGCGTAGGGGCCCTAGCGGGGGGCCAACAAGAGACCCAGTACTTC; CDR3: CASSVGALAGGQQETQYF
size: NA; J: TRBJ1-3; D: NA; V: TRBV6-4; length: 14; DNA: TGTGCCAGCCCCGTCGACAGTCATGGAAACACCATATATTTT; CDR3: CASPVDSHGNTIYF
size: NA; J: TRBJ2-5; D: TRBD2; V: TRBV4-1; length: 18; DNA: TGCGCCAGCAGCCGCTCCGCCTCGACTAGCGGGGGCCAAGAGACCCAGTACTTC; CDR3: CASSRSASTSGGQETQYF
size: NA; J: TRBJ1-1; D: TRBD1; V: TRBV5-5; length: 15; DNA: TGTGCCAGCAGCCCCCCGACAGGGCCTTACACTGAAGCTTTCTTT; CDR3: CASSPPTGPYTEAFF
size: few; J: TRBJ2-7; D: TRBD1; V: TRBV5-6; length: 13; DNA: TGTGCCAGCAGCACGGGACAGATCTACGAGCAGTACTTC; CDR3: CASSTGQIYEQYF
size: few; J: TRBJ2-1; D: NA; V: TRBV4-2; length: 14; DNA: TGTGCCAGCAGCCAAGATAGAAGCTTCAATGAGCAGTTCTTC; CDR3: CASSQDRSFNEQFF
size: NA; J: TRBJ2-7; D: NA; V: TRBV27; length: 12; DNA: TGTGCCAGCAGTTTAGGGGGGTTCGAGCAGTACTTC; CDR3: CASSLGGFEQYF
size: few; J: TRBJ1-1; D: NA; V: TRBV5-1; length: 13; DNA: TGCGCCAGCAGCTTGGCATCGAACACTGAAGCTTTCTTT; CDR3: CASSLASNTEAFF
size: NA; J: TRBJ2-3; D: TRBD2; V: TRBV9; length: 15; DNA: TGTGCCAGCAGCTTCACGGGACTAGCCTTCGATACGCAGTATTTT; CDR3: CASSFTGLAFDTQYF
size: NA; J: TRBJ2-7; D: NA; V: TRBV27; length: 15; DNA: TGTGCCAGCAGTCAGACAGGATTCTTTTCCTACGAGCAGTACTTC; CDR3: CASSQTGFFSYEQYF
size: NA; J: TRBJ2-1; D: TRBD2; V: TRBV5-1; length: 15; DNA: TGCGCCAGCAGCGCCGGACTAGCAATTGGCGATGAGCAGTTCTTC; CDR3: CASSAGLAIGDEQFF
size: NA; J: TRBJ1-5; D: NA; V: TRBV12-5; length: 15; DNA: TGTGCTAGTGGTTCCCCCGGCCCGGGTCGACGGTCCCAGCATTTT; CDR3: CASGSPGPGRRSQHF
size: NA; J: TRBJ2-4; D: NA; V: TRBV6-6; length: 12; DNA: TGTGCCAGCAGCCCCCCCGAAAACATTCAGTACTTC; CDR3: CASSPPENIQYF
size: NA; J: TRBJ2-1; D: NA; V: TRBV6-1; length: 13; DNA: TGTGCCAGCGAGCGAGACTCTTACAATGAGCAGTTCTTC; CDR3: CASERDSYNEQFF
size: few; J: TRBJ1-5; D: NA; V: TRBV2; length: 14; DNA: TGTGCCAGCAGTGGCGGACAGAGCAATCAGCCCCAGCATTTT; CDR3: CASSGGQSNQPQHF
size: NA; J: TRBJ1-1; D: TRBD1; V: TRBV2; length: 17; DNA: TGTGCCAGCAGTGAAGCGCCTTGGACAGGTTGGGGAACTGAAGCTTTCTTT; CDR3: CASSEAPWTGWGTEAFF
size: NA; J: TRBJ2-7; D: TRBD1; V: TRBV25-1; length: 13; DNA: TGTGCCAGCTCGGGACAGGGGGCTTACGAGCAGTACTTC; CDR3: CASSGQGAYEQYF
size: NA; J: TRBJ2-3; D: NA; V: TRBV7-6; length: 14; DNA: TGTGCCAGCTTCTCGACTAGTCCCACAGATACGCAGTATTTT; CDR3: CASFSTSPTDTQYF